These 12 T cell receptor beta chains came from one sample sequenced in a study of Ad26.COV2.S vaccination and SARS-CoV-2 variants. Assay used: immunoSEQ multiplex PCR; TCRdb lists only in-frame clones, some missing. The sample consists of around 270,000 clones, roughly 85% of them appearing once. The treatment here: 19 received Ad26.COV2.S at low or high dose, single or two shots; several received placebo; per-sample allocation not given. Samples were taken on day 63 after the first vaccine or placebo injection. Sequenced here: peripheral blood, sampled in a trial of Ad26.COV2.S vaccine versus placebo. These receptors all stem from a person aged 18-65 years who received the Ad26.COV2.S COVID-19 vaccine or a placebo.

This clone showed up just a few times. The V and J genes are TRBV14 and TRBJ1-1; tentative D call: TRBD1 (6 bases). This CDR3 has 14 residues. With 3 bases removed from V and 6 bases from J, the gap between germline ends came to 14 bases. From germline, CDR1 is SGHDN and CDR2 FVKESK. The DNA of the CDR3 is TGTGCCAGCAGCCAGAATCGTCAGGGGTCTGAAGCTTTCTTT. Translated: CASSQNRQGSEAFF. The full variable domain, with the rest looked up from reference TRBV14 and TRBJ1-1, is EAGVTQFPSHSVIEKGQTVTLRCDPISGHDNLYWYRRVMGKEIKFLLHFVKESKQDESGMPNNRFLAERTGGTYSTLKVQPAELEDSGVYFCASSQNRQGSEAFFGQGTRLTVV.

This chain uses TRBV5-6 with TRBJ2-7; 8 nucleotides agree with TRBD2. The V gene's germline CDR1 is SGHDT and CDR2 YYEEEE. The CDR3 loop spans 15 amino acids. V was pared by 2 bases and J by 0 bases, with 4 bases of the junction left unmatched. CDR3 amino acids: CASSFRSGISYEQYV. CDR3 DNA: TGTGCCAGCAGCTTTCGTAGCGGGATCTCCTACGAGCAGTACGTC.

The count of this clone is one. V gene TRBV27 combines with J gene TRBJ2-7, with 8 bases identical to TRBD2. The CDR3 extends over 14 amino acids. Germline-derived CDR1 and CDR2 are MNHEY and SMNVEV (reference sequence). The CDR3 DNA is TGTGCAACCAAGGCACTAGCGGACCTCTACGAGCAGTACGTC. Its protein product is CATKALADLYEQYV.

The CDR3 here is CASSFRGGAVKNIQYF. The CDR3 DNA is TGCGCCAGCAGCTTTCGCGGGGGGGCAGTCAAAAACATTCAGTACTTC. The chain is built from TRBV4-1 and TRBJ2-4, with 9 bases lining up with TRBD2. Germline CDR1 is MGHRA and CDR2 is YSYEKL. V dropped 5 bases and J dropped 3; count of bases not matched to a gene: 8. The CDR3 has 16 amino acids.

This sequence joins TRBV19 and TRBJ1-2; TRBD1 matches at 11 bases. Per germline, CDR1 LNHDA and CDR2 SQIVND (reference sequence). V dropped 3 bases and J dropped 5; count of bases not matched to a gene: 11. The CDR3 runs 17 residues. CDR3 DNA sequence: TGTGCCAGTAGTATCGCAGCCGGGACAGGGGGAATATATGGCTACACCTTC. It specifies CASSIAAGTGGIYGYTF. The full variable domain, its missing parts supplied by reference TRBV19 and TRBJ1-2, is DGGITQSPKYLFRKEGQNVTLSCEQNLNHDAMYWYRQDPGQGLRLIYYSQIVNDFQKGDIAEGYSVSREKKESFPLTVTSAQKNPTAFYLCASSIAAGTGGIYGYTFGSGTRLTVV.

The chain uses TRBV5-1 and TRBJ2-7; maybe TRBD1 (7 bases). V gave up 1 base and J gave up 1 base, with 9 bases separating them. CDR1 and CDR2 from the germline V gene are SGHRS and YFSETQ. The CDR3 sequence is 14 residues long. The DNA for the CDR3 is TGCGCCAGCAGCTTGTCAGGGGGGTCCTACGAGCAGTACTTC. It translates to CASSLSGGSYEQYF. The full variable domain, rest sourced from reference TRBV5-1 and TRBJ2-7, is KAGVTQTPRYLIKTRGQQVTLSCSPISGHRSVSWYQQTPGQGLQFLFEYFSETQRNKGNFPGRFSGRQFSNSRSEMNVSTLELGDSALYLCASSLSGGSYEQYFGPGTRLTVT.

The rearrangement uses TRBV14 and TRBJ1-2; D may be TRBD1 (5 bases). The germline V gene has CDR1 SGHDN and CDR2 FVKESK. This CDR3 comprises 12 residues. Trimming shortened V by 3 bases and J by 3 bases, and 5 bases separated the two germline ends. CDR3 in amino acids: CASSQGDYGYTF. The CDR3 coding sequence is TGTGCCAGCAGCCAGGGGGACTATGGCTACACCTTC.

The chain couples TRBV19 to TRBJ2-1; D is undetermined. This CDR3 contains 13 residues. The germline gives CDR1 LNHDA, CDR2 SQIVND (reference sequence). V shed 5 bases and J shed 5 bases, with 10 bases lying between them. The DNA for the CDR3 is TGTGCCAGTAGTGTAGCCCACCACAATGAGCAGTTCTTC. Encoded protein: CASSVAHHNEQFF.

This sequence joins TRBV11-2 and TRBJ1-2; the match to TRBD1 covers 9 bases. The CDR3 has 16 amino acids. The V and J ends lost 5 bases and 1 base, in that order; junction bases with no gene match: 8. Germline CDR1 SGHAT, CDR2 FQNNGV. CDR3 sequence (DNA): TGTGCCAGCAGCCGGCGACAGGGGGTAGTTAACTATGGCTACACCTTC. It codes for CASSRRQGVVNYGYTF. The full variable domain, in which reference TRBV11-2 and TRBJ1-2 provide the parts outside the CDR3, is EAGVAQSPRYKIIEKRQSVAFWCNPISGHATLYWYQQILGQGPKLLIQFQNNGVVDDSQLPKDRFSAERLKGVDSTLKIQPAKLEDSAVYLCASSRRQGVVNYGYTFGSGTRLTVV.

This chain joins TRBV6-4 and TRBJ2-7, with 14 nucleotides matching TRBD2. Germline CDR1 is MRHNA and CDR2 is SNTAGT. The CDR3 consists of 19 residues. V trimming: 6 bases; J trimming: 0 bases; junction bases outside the gene matches: 13. The DNA of the CDR3 is TGTGCCAGCAGAACGCAGGGACTAGCGGGAGCGCGTTTCTCCTACGAGCAGTACGTC. It yields the protein CASRTQGLAGARFSYEQYV.

V and J are TRBV4-3 and TRBJ2-7, with D unresolved. The germline gives CDR1 LGHNA, CDR2 YSLEER. CDR3 length: 13 amino acids. Trimming cost V 0 bases and J 3 bases, with 6 bases left between them. For the CDR3, the DNA is TGCGCCAGCAGCCAAGACGTGGACTACGAGCAGTACTTC. This sequence encodes CASSQDVDYEQYF.

As regards this clone: Germline and junction disagree at one end, which may indicate a read error. The genes are TRBV5-4 and TRBJ1-2; D not certain. Germline assignment: CDR1 SGHNT and CDR2 YYREEE (reference sequence). The CDR3 is 9 residues long. The CDR3 bases are TGTGCCAGCCTGACACCACCGCAATTC. Amino acids: CASLTPPQF.